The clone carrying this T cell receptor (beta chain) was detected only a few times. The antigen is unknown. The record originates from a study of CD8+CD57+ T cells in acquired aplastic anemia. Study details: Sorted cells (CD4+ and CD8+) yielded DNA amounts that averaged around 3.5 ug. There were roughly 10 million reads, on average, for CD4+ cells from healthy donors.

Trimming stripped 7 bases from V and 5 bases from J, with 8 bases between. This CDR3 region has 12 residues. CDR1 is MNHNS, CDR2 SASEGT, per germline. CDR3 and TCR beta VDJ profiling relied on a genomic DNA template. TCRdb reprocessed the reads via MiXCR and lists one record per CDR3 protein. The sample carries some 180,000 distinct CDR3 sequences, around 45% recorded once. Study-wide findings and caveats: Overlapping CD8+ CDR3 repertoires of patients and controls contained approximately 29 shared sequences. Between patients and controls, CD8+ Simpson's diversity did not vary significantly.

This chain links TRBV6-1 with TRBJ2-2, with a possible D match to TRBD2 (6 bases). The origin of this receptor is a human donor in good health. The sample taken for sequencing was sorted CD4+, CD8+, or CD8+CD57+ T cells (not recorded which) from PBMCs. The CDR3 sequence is CASKEGTGELFF. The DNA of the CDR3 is TGTGCCAGCAAGGAGGGGACCGGGGAGCTGTTTTTT.